The source of this TCR beta chain is a study of T cells in Graves' hyperthyroidism and ophthalmopathy. Hyperthyroidism was newly diagnosed in patients aged 18 to 65 (duration under 2 months). Together with thyroid ultrasound, orbital computed tomography, serum thyroxine and TRAb, clinical symptoms were used for diagnoses. The PBMCs had their origin in roughly 10 ml of fresh peripheral blood. This clonotype was seen repeatedly, ten times or more. RNA transcripts gave rise to amplified TCR beta CDR3 regions. Primed by the HTBI set, a first-round RT-PCR was run on the TCR CDR3. One entry per CDR3 protein results from TCRdb running MiXCR on the multiplex PCR reads. Of 300,000 to 450,000 distinct CDR3 sequences listed, 11% to 15% are singletons. The sequencing input was blood. The clonotype comes from a woman aged 60-75 years with Graves' hyperthyroidism.

The CDR3 DNA sequence: TGTGCCAGCAGCCGCTCGGGCCTAGGAGAGACCCAGTACTTC. Translating gives CASSRSGLGETQYF. This sequence joins TRBV3-1 and TRBJ2-5; no clear D gene. Germline CDR1 reads LGHDT; CDR2 reads YNNKEL (reference sequence). This CDR3 region has 14 residues. The V gene lost 4 bases and the J gene lost 4 bases, with 13 bases spanning the gap.